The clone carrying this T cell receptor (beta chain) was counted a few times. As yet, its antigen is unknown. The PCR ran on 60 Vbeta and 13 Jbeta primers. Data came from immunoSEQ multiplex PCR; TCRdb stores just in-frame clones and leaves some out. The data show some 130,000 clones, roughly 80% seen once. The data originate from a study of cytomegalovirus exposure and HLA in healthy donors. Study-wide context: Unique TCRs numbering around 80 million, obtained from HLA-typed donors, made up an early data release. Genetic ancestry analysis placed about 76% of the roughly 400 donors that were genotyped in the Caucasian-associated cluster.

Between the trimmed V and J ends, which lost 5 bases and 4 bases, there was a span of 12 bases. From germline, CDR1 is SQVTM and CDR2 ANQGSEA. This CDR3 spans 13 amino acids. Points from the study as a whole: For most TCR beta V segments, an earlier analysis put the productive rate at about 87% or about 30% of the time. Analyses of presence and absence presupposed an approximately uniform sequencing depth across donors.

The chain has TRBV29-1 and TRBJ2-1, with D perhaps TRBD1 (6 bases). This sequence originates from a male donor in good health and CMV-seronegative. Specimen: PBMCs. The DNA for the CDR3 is TGCAGCGTTTTCAGGGGTTCGTACAATGAGCAGTTCTTC. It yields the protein CSVFRGSYNEQFF.